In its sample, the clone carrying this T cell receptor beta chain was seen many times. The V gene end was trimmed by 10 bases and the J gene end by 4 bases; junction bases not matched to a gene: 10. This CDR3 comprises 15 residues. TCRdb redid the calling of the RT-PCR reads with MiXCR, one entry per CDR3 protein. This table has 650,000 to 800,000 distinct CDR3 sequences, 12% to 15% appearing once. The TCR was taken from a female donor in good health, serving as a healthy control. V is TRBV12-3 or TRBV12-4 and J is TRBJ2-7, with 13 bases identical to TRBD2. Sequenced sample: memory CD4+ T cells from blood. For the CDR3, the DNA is TGTGCCACTCAACTAGCGGGGGGGCCCGGGTACGAGCAGTACTTC. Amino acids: CATQLAGGPGYEQYF.